This T cell receptor (beta chain) was observed in a study of T-cell reconstitution after alpha-beta-depleted transplantation in children. Unique molecular identifiers were used to barcode this TCRbeta library. TCRdb passed the PCR reads through MiXCR, listing each CDR3 protein once. The sample includes 200,000 to 250,000 distinct CDR3 sequences, about 9.5% of them seen just once. This specimen was PBMCs from the stem cell graft donor, taken from the stem cell graft. This TCR was recovered from a human donor who donated a stem cell graft to a child with acute lymphoblastic leukemia.

The CDR3 bases are TGCGCCAGCAGCTTTGGACAGGGTAACGAGCAGTACTTC. Translating gives CASSFGQGNEQYF. The rearrangement uses TRBV5-1 and TRBJ2-7; 8 bases agree with TRBD1. Germline CDR1 SGHRS, CDR2 YFSETQ. This CDR3 has 13 residues. V shed 2 bases, J shed 5 bases, and the junction held 3 bases outside the gene matches. Full variable domain (remainder filled in from reference TRBV5-1 and TRBJ2-7): KAGVTQTPRYLIKTRGQQVTLSCSPISGHRSVSWYQQTPGQGLQFLFEYFSETQRNKGNFPGRFSGRQFSNSRSEMNVSTLELGDSALYLCASSFGQGNEQYFGPGTRLTVT.